This T cell receptor (beta chain) was recorded in a study of blood T cell repertoires in COVID-19. In the study's own analysis: The authors estimated nucleated cell counts from reference gene primer amplification. Profiled with immunoSEQ multiplex PCR; TCRdb holds only in-frame clones, not every one. The V and J calls and clone size come from that table; D and trimming were worked out from the DNA. The sample records roughly 200,000 clones, 81% being singletons. Germline V lookup: CDR1 SGHNT, CDR2 YYREEE (reference sequence). Trimming removed 3 bases from V and 7 bases from J; junction bases left unmatched: 10. The CDR3 spans 17 residues. Seattle participants joined during active infection and were tracked over time.

The sequence was obtained from a woman aged 40 to 50 with COVID-19, enrolled during active disease. The J gene is TRBJ2-2, the V gene TRBV5-4, with 12 bases fitting TRBD2. The sequenced material came from peripheral blood. CDR3 residues: CASSSLAGGPVGGELFF. The CDR3 nucleotides are TGTGCCAGCAGCTCGCTAGCGGGAGGGCCGGTGGGCGGGGAGCTGTTTTTT.